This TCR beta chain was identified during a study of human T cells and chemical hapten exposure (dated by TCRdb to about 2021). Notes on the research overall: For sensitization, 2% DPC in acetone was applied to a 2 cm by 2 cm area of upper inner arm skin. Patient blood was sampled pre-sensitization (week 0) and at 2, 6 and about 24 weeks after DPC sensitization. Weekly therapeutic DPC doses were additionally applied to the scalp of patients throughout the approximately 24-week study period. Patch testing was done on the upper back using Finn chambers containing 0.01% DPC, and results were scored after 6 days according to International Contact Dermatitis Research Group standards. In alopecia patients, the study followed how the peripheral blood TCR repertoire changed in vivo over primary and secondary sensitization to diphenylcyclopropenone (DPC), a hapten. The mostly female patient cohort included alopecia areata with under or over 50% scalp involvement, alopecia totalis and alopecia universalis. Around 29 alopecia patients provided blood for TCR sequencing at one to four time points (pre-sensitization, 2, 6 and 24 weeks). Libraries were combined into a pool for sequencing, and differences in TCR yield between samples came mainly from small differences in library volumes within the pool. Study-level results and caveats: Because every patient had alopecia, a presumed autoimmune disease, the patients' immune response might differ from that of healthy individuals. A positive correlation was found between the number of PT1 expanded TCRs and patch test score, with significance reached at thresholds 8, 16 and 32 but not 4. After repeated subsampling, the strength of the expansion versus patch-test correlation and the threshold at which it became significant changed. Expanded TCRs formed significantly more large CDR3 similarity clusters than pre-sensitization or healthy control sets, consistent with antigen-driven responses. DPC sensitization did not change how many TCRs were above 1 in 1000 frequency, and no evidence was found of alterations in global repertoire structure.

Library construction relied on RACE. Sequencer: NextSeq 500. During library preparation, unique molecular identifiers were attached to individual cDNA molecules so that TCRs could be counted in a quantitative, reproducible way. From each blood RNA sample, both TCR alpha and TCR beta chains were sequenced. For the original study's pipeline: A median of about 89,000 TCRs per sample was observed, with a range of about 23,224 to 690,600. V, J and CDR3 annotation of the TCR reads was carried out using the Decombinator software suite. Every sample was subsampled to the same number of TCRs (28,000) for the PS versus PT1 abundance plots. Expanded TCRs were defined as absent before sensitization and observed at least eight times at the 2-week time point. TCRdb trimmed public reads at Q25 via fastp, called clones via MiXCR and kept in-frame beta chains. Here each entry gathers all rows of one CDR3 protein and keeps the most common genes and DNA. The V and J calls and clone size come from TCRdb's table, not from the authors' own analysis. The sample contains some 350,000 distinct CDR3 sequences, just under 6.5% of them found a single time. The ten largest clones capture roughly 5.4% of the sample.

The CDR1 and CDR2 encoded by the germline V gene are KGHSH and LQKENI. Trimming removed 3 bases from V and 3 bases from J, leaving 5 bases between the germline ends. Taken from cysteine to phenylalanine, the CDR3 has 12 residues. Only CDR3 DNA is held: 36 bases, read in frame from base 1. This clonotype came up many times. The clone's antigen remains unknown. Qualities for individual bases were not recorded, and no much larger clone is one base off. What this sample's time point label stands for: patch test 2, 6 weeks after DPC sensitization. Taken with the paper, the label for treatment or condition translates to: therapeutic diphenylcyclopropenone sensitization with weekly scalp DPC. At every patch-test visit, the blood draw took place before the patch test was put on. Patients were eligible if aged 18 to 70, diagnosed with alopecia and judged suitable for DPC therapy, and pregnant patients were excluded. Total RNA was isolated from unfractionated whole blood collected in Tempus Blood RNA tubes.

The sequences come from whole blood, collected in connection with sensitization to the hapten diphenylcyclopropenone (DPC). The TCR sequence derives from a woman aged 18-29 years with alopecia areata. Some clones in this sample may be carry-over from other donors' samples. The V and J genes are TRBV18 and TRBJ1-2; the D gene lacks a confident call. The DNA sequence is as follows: TGTGCCAGCTCACCTACAGACTATGGCTACACCTTC. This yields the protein CASSPTDYGYTF. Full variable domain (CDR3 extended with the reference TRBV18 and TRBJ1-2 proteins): NAGVMQNPRHLVRRRGQEARLRCSPMKGHSHVYWYRQLPEEGLKFMVYLQKENIIDESGMPKERFSAEFPKEGPSILRIQQVVRGDSAAYFCASSPTDYGYTFGSGTRLTVV.